The 31 T cell receptor beta chains below all came from one sample that was sequenced in a study of identical twins. TCRdb redid the calling of the 5' RACE reads with MiXCR, one entry per CDR3 protein. The profile shows some 440,000 distinct CDR3 sequences, 24% of them singletons. The sample was also linked to a second study, of T cells expressing NK-cell markers.

Input material: CD4+ T cells sorted from blood. The source of these receptors is a woman aged 18-30 years in good health.

The chain carries TRBV7-9 and TRBJ2-3; the D call may be TRBD1 or TRBD2 (6 bases each). The germline gives CDR1 SEHNR, CDR2 FQNEAQ (reference sequence). The V end was cut by 1 base, the J end by 5 bases, with 10 bases between. The CDR3 has 14 amino acids. The CDR3 nucleotides are TGTGCCAGCAGCTTAGTTAAGGGGGGAGATACGCAGTATTTT. Residues: CASSLVKGGDTQYF.

This clonotype turned up a few times. The rearrangement uses TRBV20-1 and TRBJ2-1, with 8 bases identical to TRBD2. J was trimmed by 7 bases and V by 6 bases; bases with no gene match: 8. Per the germline V gene, CDR1 is DFQATT and CDR2 is SNEGSKA (reference sequence). The CDR3 totals 13 residues. The CDR3 reads CSATPGTRNEQFF. Written as DNA, the CDR3 is TGCAGTGCGACCCCCGGGACTAGGAATGAGCAGTTCTTC.

This clonotype was seen a few times. The missing conserved phenylalanine or tryptophan at the end of this CDR3 makes a read error likely. No DNA is shown, since the ends of the CDR3 on it are uncertain; the CDR3 is the one TCRdb lists. This chain connects TRBV21-1 to TRBJ2-5; whether TRBD2, the table's D call, matches the DNA was not checked. TRBV21-1 is described as a pseudogene. Inclusive of both ends, the CDR3 amounts to 9 amino acids. CDR3 loop: CASNPGLAI.

In this sample, this clonotype turned up a few times. The rearrangement links TRBV27 to TRBJ1-5; 8 bases line up with TRBD1. Germline loops: CDR1 MNHEY, CDR2 SMNVEV (reference sequence). CDR3 length equals 14 residues. Trimming at V came to 5 bases and at J to 7 bases, leaving 7 bases not matched to a gene. The CDR3 DNA reads as TGTGCCAGCAGTATGGACAGGGAAGGCCAGCCCCAGCATTTT. This codes for CASSMDREGQPQHF.

This rearrangement joins TRBV3-1 to TRBJ2-7; either TRBD1 or TRBD2 may fit D (5 bases each). CDR1 is LGHDT, CDR2 YNNKEL, per germline (reference sequence). V lost 4 bases to trimming and J lost 0 bases, with 16 bases between them. This CDR3 is built from 16 residues. The CDR3 loop reads CASSPYGTVVSYEQYF. DNA for the CDR3: TGTGCCAGCAGCCCGTACGGGACGGTAGTCTCCTACGAGCAGTACTTC.

This clonotype was recorded at least ten times. This chain's CDR3 is CASSTSTDTQYF. The CDR3 DNA reads as TGTGCCAGCAGCACTAGCACAGATACGCAGTATTTT. The chain joins TRBV12-3 or TRBV12-4 to TRBJ2-3; D not certain. V gave up 6 bases and J gave up 0 bases, with 4 bases separating them. The CDR3 has 12 residues.

The V call is TRBV10-3, the J call TRBJ2-3; 12 bases are shared with TRBD2. J lost 2 bases, V lost 11 bases, and 5 bases had no gene match. This CDR3 region has 14 residues. Germline CDR1 ENHRY, CDR2 SYGVKD. The DNA for the CDR3 is TGTGCCGCCGGACTAGCGGGATACACAGATACGCAGTATTTT. It specifies CAAGLAGYTDTQYF.

This clonotype showed up just a few times. The V gene is TRBV25-1, the J gene TRBJ1-2; no clear D gene. Trimming left V 1 base short and J 6 bases short, with 9 bases between. Germline lookup yields CDR1 MGHDK and CDR2 SYGVNS. There are 13 residues in the CDR3. The CDR3 nucleotides read TGTGCCAGCAGTGAATTTGATACGGATGGCTACACCTTC. Amino acids: CASSEFDTDGYTF.

Here the CDR3 reads CASSLAAAGATTDTQHF. The CDR3, as DNA: TGTGCCAGCAGCTTGGCCGCAGCCGGGGCGACCACTGATACGCAGCATTTT. This chain connects TRBV5-6 to TRBJ2-3, with D maybe TRBD1 (5 bases). The J call is doubtful: the DNA matches TRBJ1-5 better. In germline, CDR1 is SGHDT, CDR2 YYEEEE. The length of the CDR3 is 17 residues.

This clonotype was seen a handful of times. J is TRBJ2-4 and V is TRBV11-2; D is possibly TRBD1 or TRBD2 (5 bases each). Trimming left V 2 bases short and J 5 bases short, with 28 bases between. CDR1 SGHAT and CDR2 FQNNGV come from the germline V gene. This CDR3 spans 20 amino acids. CDR3 sequence (DNA): TGTGCCAGCAGCTTATTTAGGGCGCTTGGGACCCGCACTCTCGAAAACATTCAGTACTTC. Translation gives CASSLFRALGTRTLENIQYF.

This clonotype was seen at least ten times. In DNA form, the CDR3 reads TGCAGCGTTGGGATTCAGCAGAACACTGAAGCTTTCTTT. This encodes CSVGIQQNTEAFF. The chain links TRBV29-1 to TRBJ1-1; no reliable D call. CDR1 SQVTM and CDR2 ANQGSEA come from the germline V gene. The CDR3 has 13 amino acids. V lost 4 bases, J lost 1 base, and 10 bases lay in between.

The sample holds a few counts of this clonotype. This chain uses TRBV29-1 with TRBJ2-3; D is undetermined. The V and J ends lost 6 bases and 5 bases respectively, with 15 bases between them. Per the germline V gene, CDR1 is SQVTM and CDR2 is ANQGSEA. CDR3 length equals 13 residues. CDR3 protein: CSVDPTTRDTQYF. Written as DNA, the CDR3 is TGCAGCGTAGATCCCACCACACGAGATACGCAGTATTTT.

The genes are TRBV20-1 and TRBJ1-1; no reliable D call. CDR3 length: 12 amino acids. Trimming shortened V by 1 base and J by 11 bases, and 14 bases separated the two germline ends. Germline V CDR1 and CDR2: DFQATT, SNEGSKA (reference sequence). This chain's CDR3 is CSARGTSVRAFF. The CDR3 DNA reads TGCAGTGCTAGAGGGACGTCCGTGAGGGCTTTCTTT.

This clonotype was found a few times. This sequence joins TRBV24-1 and TRBJ2-5; no clear D gene. The CDR3 has 14 amino acids. CDR1 KGHDR and CDR2 SFDVKD come from the germline V gene. Trimming pared 2 bases from V and 4 bases from J, leaving 10 bases between. CDR3 DNA sequence: TGTGCCACCAGTGATTCCCACGCAGGAGAGACCCAGTACTTC. Translating gives CATSDSHAGETQYF.

The sample holds a few counts of this clonotype. This chain links TRBV7-2 with TRBJ2-7; D possibly corresponds to TRBD2 (6 bases). The CDR3 is made up of 13 amino acids. The V gene's germline CDR1 is SGHTA and CDR2 FQGNSA. The V gene lost 5 bases and the J gene lost 6 bases, with 14 bases spanning the gap. For the CDR3, the DNA is TGTGCCAGCAGCCGGAGGACTACCAGCGAGCAGTACTTC. As protein: CASSRRTTSEQYF. Full variable domain (missing parts from reference TRBV7-2 and TRBJ2-7): GAGVSQSPSNKVTEKGKDVELRCDPISGHTALYWYRQSLGQGLEFLIYFQGNSAPDKSGLPSDRFSAERTGGSVSTLTIQRTQQEDSAVYLCASSRRTTSEQYFGPGTRLTVT.

The chain uses TRBV7-2 and TRBJ2-5; perhaps TRBD2 as D (5 bases). Trimming cost V 7 bases and J 5 bases, with 26 bases left between them. Germline V gives CDR1 SGHTA, CDR2 FQGNSA. This CDR3 region has 17 residues. CDR3: CASTPGAGSGISETQYF. In nucleotides, the CDR3 is TGTGCCAGCACCCCTGGTGCGGGTTCGGGTATTTCGGAGACCCAGTACTTC.

This clonotype was detected a few times. CDR3 amino acids: CASTPIMSGTRNEKLFF. The CDR3 DNA is TGTGCCAGCACCCCCATAATGAGCGGGACACGAAATGAAAAACTGTTTTTT. V usage is TRBV7-8 and J usage is TRBJ1-4; D perhaps matches TRBD1 (6 bases). Trimming left V 7 bases short and J 5 bases short, with 23 bases between. The CDR3 totals 17 residues. CDR1 is SGHVS, CDR2 FQNEAQ, per germline.

This chain uses TRBV20-1 with TRBJ2-1, with D perhaps TRBD2 (6 bases). The length of the CDR3 is 10 residues. From germline, CDR1 is DFQATT and CDR2 SNEGSKA (reference sequence). The CDR3 reads CSPSGNEQFF. As DNA, the CDR3 is TGCAGCCCGAGCGGGAATGAGCAGTTCTTC.

The chain links TRBV7-9 to TRBJ1-1, with D unclear. V lost 1 base and J 11 bases, leaving 11 bases between the germline ends. The CDR3 contains 12 residues. The germline V gene has CDR1 SEHNR and CDR2 FQNEAQ (reference sequence). The CDR3 loop is CASSLVREWAFF. CDR3 bases: TGTGCCAGCAGCTTAGTAAGGGAGTGGGCTTTCTTT.

The table lists this clonotype with a few counts. The chain carries TRBV15 and TRBJ2-7; the D gene is possibly TRBD1 (6 bases). CDR3 length equals 15 residues. V lost 0 bases and J 2 bases, leaving 11 bases between the germline ends. Germline assignment: CDR1 LNHNV and CDR2 YYDKDF (reference sequence). The CDR3 here is CATSRDPGVTYEQYF. CDR3 nucleotides: TGTGCCACCAGCAGAGATCCAGGGGTGACCTACGAGCAGTACTTC.

This clonotype was counted between two and nine times. The chain is built from TRBV7-2 and TRBJ1-2; D unclear. The CDR3 is made up of 14 amino acids. The ends were cut back, 2 bases at V and 4 bases at J, with 11 bases in the middle. The germline gives CDR1 SGHTA, CDR2 FQGNSA. The CDR3 DNA sequence: TGTGCCAGCAGCTTACCCCAGGCCCTCTATGGCTACACCTTC. Amino acids: CASSLPQALYGYTF. The whole variable domain, filled in from reference TRBV7-2 and TRBJ1-2, reads GAGVSQSPSNKVTEKGKDVELRCDPISGHTALYWYRQSLGQGLEFLIYFQGNSAPDKSGLPSDRFSAERTGGSVSTLTIQRTQQEDSAVYLCASSLPQALYGYTFGSGTRLTVV.

This clonotype was counted between two and nine times. This chain uses TRBV29-1 with TRBJ1-1; D remains unclear. The CDR3 is made up of 9 amino acids. Trimming took off 5 bases at V and 4 bases at J, with 2 bases between the two ends. Germline values: CDR1 SQVTM, CDR2 ANQGSEA. Here the CDR3 reads CSVSTEAFF. DNA of the CDR3: TGCAGCGTTAGCACTGAAGCTTTCTTT.

This clonotype has just a few counts. The chain recombines TRBV20-1 with TRBJ2-7, with 9 bases matching TRBD2. The ends lost 3 bases at V and 4 bases at J; junction bases unmatched: 7. The CDR3 has 14 residues. Germline V gene lookup returns CDR1 DFQATT and CDR2 SNEGSKA (reference sequence). CDR3 nucleotide sequence: TGCAGTGCTAGCTGGCGGGAGGGCCAGTACGAGCAGTACTTC. Translated, it gives CSASWREGQYEQYF.

This clonotype was observed a few times. The rearrangement uses TRBV29-1 and TRBJ2-5; TRBD1 is a possible D gene (6 bases). Germline CDR1 is SQVTM and CDR2 is ANQGSEA. The CDR3 is 11 amino acids. Trimming stripped 7 bases from V and 5 bases from J, with 11 bases between. The CDR3: CSGRQVETQYF. For the CDR3, the DNA is TGCAGCGGGAGACAGGTGGAGACCCAGTACTTC.

This clonotype was seen ten or more times. The chain employs TRBV28 and TRBJ2-7; possibly TRBD1 or TRBD2 for D (5 bases each). This CDR3 is built from 15 residues. The V gene's germline CDR1 is MDHEN and CDR2 SYDVKM. V dropped 7 bases and J dropped 0 bases, with 16 bases sitting between them. CDR3 coding DNA: TGTGCCAGCACCCAAGGAGCAGGGAGCTCCTACGAGCAGTACTTC. Its protein product is CASTQGAGSSYEQYF.

The V call is TRBV6-1, the J call TRBJ2-5; unclear D gene. Trimming cost V 8 bases and J 4 bases, with 14 bases left between them. Germline values: CDR1 MNHNS, CDR2 SASEGT. This CDR3 is built from 13 residues. The CDR3: CASRRATVETQYF. The CDR3 DNA reads as TGTGCCAGCCGTAGGGCGACGGTAGAGACCCAGTACTTC.

The chain recombines TRBV7-2 with TRBJ1-4; tentatively, D is TRBD1 (5 bases). Trimming cost V 5 bases and J 8 bases, with 18 bases left between them. This CDR3 is 15 amino acids long. Germline V gene sequence: CDR1 SGHTA, CDR2 FQGNSA. The CDR3: CASSRGGTVREKLFF. The CDR3 DNA is TGTGCCAGCAGCCGAGGCGGGACGGTGAGAGAAAAACTGTTTTTT.

The genes are TRBV20-1 and TRBJ2-1, with TRBD2 matching over 12 bases. Unmatched junction bases numbered 7, after V lost 1 base and J lost 0 bases. This CDR3 has 18 residues. Looked up from germline, CDR1 is DFQATT and CDR2 is SNEGSKA (reference sequence). CDR3 residues: CSARGRLAGASSYNEQFF. The CDR3 nucleotides are TGCAGTGCTAGAGGACGACTAGCGGGGGCCAGCTCCTACAATGAGCAGTTCTTC.

Only a few counts were recorded for this clonotype. V gene TRBV7-2 combines with J gene TRBJ2-1, with 7 bases fitting TRBD2. J was trimmed by 5 bases and V by 2 bases; bases with no gene match: 12. The CDR3 totals 17 residues. The germline V gene encodes CDR1 SGHTA and CDR2 FQGNSA. The CDR3 nucleotides read TGTGCCAGCAGCTTAATGGGCCGCCGGGGGGACCACAATGAGCAGTTCTTC. This translates into CASSLMGRRGDHNEQFF. The full variable domain, its missing parts supplied by reference TRBV7-2 and TRBJ2-1, is GAGVSQSPSNKVTEKGKDVELRCDPISGHTALYWYRQSLGQGLEFLIYFQGNSAPDKSGLPSDRFSAERTGGSVSTLTIQRTQQEDSAVYLCASSLMGRRGDHNEQFFGPGTRLTVL.

This clonotype was recorded a few times. The chain combines TRBV4-1 with TRBJ2-3; 12 bases are a match to TRBD2. V shed 2 bases and J 5 bases; nucleotides not matched to a gene: 2. Germline CDR1 and CDR2: MGHRA and YSYEKL. The CDR3 runs to 15 residues. This chain's CDR3 is CASSQRLAGVDTQYF. The CDR3 DNA is TGCGCCAGCAGCCAAAGACTAGCGGGGGTAGATACGCAGTATTTT.

This clonotype was detected a few times. The chain uses TRBV28 and TRBJ2-7, with 9 bases matching TRBD2. The CDR3 spans 13 residues. Trimming at V came to 8 bases and at J to 2 bases, leaving 4 bases not matched to a gene. Germline CDR1 and CDR2: MDHEN and SYDVKM. For the CDR3, the DNA is TGTGCCAGCCTAGGACTAGCGCCCTACGAGCAGTACTTC. Its translation: CASLGLAPYEQYF.